The entry below gives a single T cell receptor (beta chain) sequence along with its context. This record belongs to a study of T cell changes during pregnancy in multiple sclerosis. TCRdb's copy holds only in-frame clones and misses some; the assay was immunoSEQ multiplex PCR. The data show 100,000 to 130,000 clones, under 95% seen once. Germline V gene sequence: CDR1 KGHSH, CDR2 LQKENI. CDR3 length equals 14 residues. The V gene lost 4 bases and the J gene lost 4 bases, with 13 bases spanning the gap. The clonotype comes from a female donor in good health, enrolled as a control in a pregnancy study. The specimen comprised peripheral blood, sampled in the third trimester of pregnancy. The genes are TRBV18 and TRBJ1-2, with a tentative D call TRBD1 (5 bases). The CDR3 region has the DNA TGTGCCAGCTCACAATCCGACAGAAGCTATGGCTACACCTTC. This gives the protein CASSQSDRSYGYTF.